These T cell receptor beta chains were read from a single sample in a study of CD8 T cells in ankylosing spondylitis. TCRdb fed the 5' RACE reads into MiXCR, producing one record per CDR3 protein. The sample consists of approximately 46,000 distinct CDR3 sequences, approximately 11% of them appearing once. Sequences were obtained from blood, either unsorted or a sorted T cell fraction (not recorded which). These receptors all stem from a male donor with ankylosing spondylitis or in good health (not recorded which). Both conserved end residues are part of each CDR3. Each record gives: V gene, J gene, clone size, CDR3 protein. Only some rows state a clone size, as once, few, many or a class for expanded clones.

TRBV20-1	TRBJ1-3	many	CSVSQGTGNTIYF
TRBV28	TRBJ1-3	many	CASRDRARSGNTIYF
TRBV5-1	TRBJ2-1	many	CASSLGQGLGEQFF
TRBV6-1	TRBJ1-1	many	CASSEYRTSFEAFF
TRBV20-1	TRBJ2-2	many	CSARLAGVNTGELFF
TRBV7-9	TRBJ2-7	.	CASSLGTGGIEQYF
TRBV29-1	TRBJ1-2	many	CSEQDRGLDGYTF
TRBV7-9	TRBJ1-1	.	CASSSPGRTGNTEAFF
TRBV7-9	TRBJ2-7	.	CAGRSYEQYF
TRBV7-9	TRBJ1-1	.	CASSLGGEAFF
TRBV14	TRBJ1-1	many	CASSQNRGTEAFF
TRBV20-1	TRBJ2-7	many	CSAISGGFYEQYF
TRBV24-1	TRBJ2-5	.	CATSDSSGETQYF
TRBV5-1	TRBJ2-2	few	CASSFSGGLTGELFF
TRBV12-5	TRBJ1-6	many	CASGLAGTDSPLHF
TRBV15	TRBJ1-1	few	CATSRDGNLNTEAFF
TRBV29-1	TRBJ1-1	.	CSVGTSGTGTFF
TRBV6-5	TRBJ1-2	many	CASSYSRGSRGYTF
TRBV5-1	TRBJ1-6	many	CASSLVVGSPLHF
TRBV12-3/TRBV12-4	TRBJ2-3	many	CASSFLRADTQYF
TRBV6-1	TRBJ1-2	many	CASSRQGGANYGYTF
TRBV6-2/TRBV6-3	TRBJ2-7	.	CASRRQTGGAYEQYF
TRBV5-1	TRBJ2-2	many	CASSPDRGTGELFF
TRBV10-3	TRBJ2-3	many	CAITTGDNTDTQYF
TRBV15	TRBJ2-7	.	CATSSAGTTSF
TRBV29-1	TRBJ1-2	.	CSVDGSTGLYGYTF
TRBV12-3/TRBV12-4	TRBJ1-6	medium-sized	CASTTRGLGSPLHF
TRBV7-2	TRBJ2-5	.	CASSVVGGETQYF
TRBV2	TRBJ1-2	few	CASSRDSRYGYTF
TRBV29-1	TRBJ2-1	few	CSGTYGEQFF
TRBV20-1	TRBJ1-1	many	CSARGDRTGVEAFF
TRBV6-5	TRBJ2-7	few	CASSFGQGNYEQYF
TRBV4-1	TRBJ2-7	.	CASSQPGRSPYEQYF
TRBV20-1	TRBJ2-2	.	CSASDNTGELFF
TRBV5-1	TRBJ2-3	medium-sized	CASSLFGDTQYF
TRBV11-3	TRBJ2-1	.	CASSSPWTGDNEQFF
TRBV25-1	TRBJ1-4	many	CASSGTGVVEKLFF
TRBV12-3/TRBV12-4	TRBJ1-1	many	CASWDSMNTEAFF
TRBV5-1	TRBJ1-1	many	CASSPPLTGASEAFF
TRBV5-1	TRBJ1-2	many	CASSFQDLGGYTF
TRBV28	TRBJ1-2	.	CASSGQTGAVWSGYTF
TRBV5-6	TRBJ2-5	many	CASSLEGSLTKYF
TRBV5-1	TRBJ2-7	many	CASSSGQFYEQYF
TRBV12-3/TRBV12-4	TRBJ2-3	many	CASSATRVGRGEYF
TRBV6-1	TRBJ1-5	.	CANSRVRGSNQPQHF
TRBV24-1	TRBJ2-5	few	CATSDREASDIETQYF
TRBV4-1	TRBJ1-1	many	CASSQPAAGGWVNTEAFF
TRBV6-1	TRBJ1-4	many	CASNNSNRQGAAEKLFF
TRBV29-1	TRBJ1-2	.	CSVGGADNNCGYTF
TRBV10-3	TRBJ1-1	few	CAISTGWDTEAFF
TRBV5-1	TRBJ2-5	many	CASSPKGGQETQYF
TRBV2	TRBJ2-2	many	CASSETGSTGELFF
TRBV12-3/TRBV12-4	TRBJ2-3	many	CASSPGNPRADTQYF
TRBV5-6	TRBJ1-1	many	CASSLSSTEAFF
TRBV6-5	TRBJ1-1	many	CASSPGLEAFF
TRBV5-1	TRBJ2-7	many	CASSPSGLHSYEQYF